Each of the 29 T cell receptor beta chains below was sequenced from the same sample in a study of shared clonotypes between healthy human individuals. The table came from immunoSEQ multiplex PCR; TCRdb's copy has only in-frame clones and leaves some out. Among 500,000 or so clones, about 96% were seen once, and the ten largest hold about 0.06%. Material for sequencing was naive CD4+ T cells sorted from blood. The sample's subset: CD45RA+ positively selected. The source is a woman between 25 and 40 years old in good health.

This chain uses TRBV28 with TRBJ2-2; D is ambiguous. The CDR3 spans 16 residues. The germline V gene encodes CDR1 MDHEN and CDR2 SYDVKM. V lost 6 bases and J 7 bases, leaving 21 bases between the germline ends. The CDR3 here is CASSQPYAGFDGELFF. CDR3 DNA sequence: TGTGCCAGCAGCCAACCCTATGCCGGATTTGACGGGGAGCTGTTTTTT.

This clone was found once. The V gene is TRBV29-1, the J gene TRBJ2-5; D is uncertain. CDR1 is SQVTM and CDR2 is ANQGSEA in the germline V gene. The V end was cut by 7 bases, the J end by 1 base, with 10 bases between. The CDR3 contains 12 residues. The CDR3 protein is CSDSWGQETQYF. The CDR3 region has the DNA TGCAGCGACTCGTGGGGCCAAGAGACCCAGTACTTC.

This sequence joins TRBV23-1 and TRBJ2-7, with D possibly TRBD2 on 5 matching bases. TRBV23-1 is noted as an ORF with a role that remains uncertain. There are 17 residues in the CDR3. The V gene lost 2 bases and the J gene lost 0 bases, with 17 bases spanning the gap. The CDR3 DNA reads TGCGCCAGCAGTCAACCAAGGGCCCCTCGGGGCTCCTACGAGCAGTACTTC. As protein: CASSQPRAPRGSYEQYF.

The chain recombines TRBV7-9 with TRBJ1-5, with D hard to call. The CDR3 contains 15 residues. The V gene lost 1 base and the J gene lost 5 bases, with 12 bases spanning the gap. The germline V gene encodes CDR1 SEHNR and CDR2 FQNEAQ (reference sequence). The DNA for the CDR3 is TGTGCCAGCAGCTTAGTTGAAGCCCCTGATCAGCCCCAGCATTTT. Residues: CASSLVEAPDQPQHF.

Concerning this clone: The sample carries other DNA sequences with the same CDR3. The chain is built from TRBV7-9 and TRBJ2-1; 12 bases are shared with TRBD2. The ends lost 0 bases at V and 1 base at J; junction bases unmatched: 7. Germline lookup yields CDR1 SEHNR and CDR2 FQNEAQ (reference sequence). The CDR3 covers 19 residues. CDR3 sequence: CASSLAGLAGGPSYNEQFF. In nucleotides, the CDR3 is TGTGCCAGCAGCTTAGCAGGGCTAGCGGGAGGGCCATCCTACAATGAGCAGTTCTTC.

The rearrangement uses TRBV5-1 and TRBJ2-7; D is possibly TRBD1 (6 bases). V was trimmed by 5 bases and J by 2 bases, leaving 11 bases between them. The germline V gene encodes CDR1 SGHRS and CDR2 YFSETQ. This CDR3 has 13 residues. CDR3 loop: CASSRTGTYEQYF. In DNA, the CDR3 is TGCGCCAGCAGTCGAACAGGGACCTACGAGCAGTACTTC. Together with reference TRBV5-1 and TRBJ2-7, the CDR3 gives the full variable domain: KAGVTQTPRYLIKTRGQQVTLSCSPISGHRSVSWYQQTPGQGLQFLFEYFSETQRNKGNFPGRFSGRQFSNSRSEMNVSTLELGDSALYLCASSRTGTYEQYFGPGTRLTVT.

This rearrangement joins TRBV27 to TRBJ2-7; 9 nucleotides match TRBD1. Germline V gives CDR1 MNHEY, CDR2 SMNVEV (reference sequence). After removal of 5 bases from V and 2 bases from J, the junction contained 7 bases not matched to a gene. The length of the CDR3 is 15 residues. CDR3 sequence (DNA): TGTGCCAGCAGTCTGGAGACAGGGGGGACCTACGAGCAGTACTTC. Residues: CASSLETGGTYEQYF.

The rearrangement joins TRBV6-1 to TRBJ2-3; D might be TRBD1 (6 bases). There are 15 residues in the CDR3. Deletions cut 5 bases from V and 1 base from J, with 13 bases between. CDR1 and CDR2 (germline): MNHNS, SASEGT. The CDR3 DNA follows: TGTGCCAGCAGTAAACAGGGAAAGCGCACAGATACGCAGTATTTT. Residues: CASSKQGKRTDTQYF.

This chain connects TRBV7-7 to TRBJ2-5; 7 bases align to TRBD1. The junction had 5 bases not matched to a gene; V was cut back by 4 bases and J by 0 bases. This CDR3 comprises 15 residues. Germline V CDR1 and CDR2: SSHAT, FNYEAQ (reference sequence). The CDR3 region has the DNA TGTGCCAGCAGCTCAACTGGGACAGACCAAGAGACCCAGTACTTC. Translated, it gives CASSSTGTDQETQYF.

The V call is TRBV30, the J call TRBJ2-1, with 10 bases aligning to TRBD2. The CDR3 length is 17 residues. V was pared by 0 bases and J by 10 bases, with 15 bases of the junction left unmatched. The V gene's germline CDR1 is GTSNPN and CDR2 SVGIG (reference sequence). The DNA for the CDR3 is TGTGCCTGGAGTGTACCGTGGGGGCTAGCGGGAGTTGGCGAGCAGTTCTTC. Its protein product is CAWSVPWGLAGVGEQFF.

A few counts support this clone. This sequence joins TRBV7-8 and TRBJ1-5; possible D gene TRBD1, 5 bases. With 5 bases removed from V and 4 bases from J, the gap between germline ends came to 15 bases. This CDR3 is built from 15 residues. Germline V gene lookup returns CDR1 SGHVS and CDR2 FQNEAQ. The CDR3: CASSGGRWGNQPQHF. The CDR3 DNA sequence: TGTGCCAGCAGCGGGGGACGGTGGGGGAATCAGCCCCAGCATTTT.

V is TRBV18 and J is TRBJ2-1; D not resolved. The CDR3 is 13 amino acids. The germline V and J ends were trimmed by 3 bases and 5 bases, with 8 bases remaining between them. Germline CDR1 is KGHSH and CDR2 is LQKENI. DNA for the CDR3: TGTGCCAGCTCACCGCTAGGCCACAATGAGCAGTTCTTC. Its protein is CASSPLGHNEQFF.

The chain joins TRBV9 to TRBJ2-7, with unresolved D. Germline V gene sequence: CDR1 SGDLS, CDR2 YYNGEE. Trimming shortened V by 3 bases and J by 1 base, and 14 bases separated the two germline ends. This CDR3 comprises 15 residues. The CDR3 region has the DNA TGTGCCAGCAGCGCCCCCCCGTGGGGTTCCTACGAGCAGTACTTC. This translates into CASSAPPWGSYEQYF.

The chain employs TRBV19 and TRBJ2-5; D remains ambiguous. Germline values: CDR1 LNHDA, CDR2 SQIVND (reference sequence). V was clipped by 4 bases and J by 1 base, with 19 bases between them. The CDR3 has 17 amino acids. CDR3 coding DNA: TGTGCCAGTAGTAGATCCATGGCAGAGATGACCCAAGAGACCCAGTACTTC. Translating gives CASSRSMAEMTQETQYF.

The gene calls are TRBV27 and TRBJ1-2; D unclear. Germline lookup yields CDR1 MNHEY and CDR2 SMNVEV (reference sequence). This CDR3 has 12 residues. Trimming removed 4 bases from V and 1 base from J, with 4 bases in between. The CDR3 region has the DNA TGTGCCAGCAGTTCCAATAACTATGGCTACACCTTC. Translated, it gives CASSSNNYGYTF.

This chain joins TRBV9 and TRBJ1-4; D call uncertain. With the DNA end fitting TRBJ2-2 better, the J assignment may be wrong. The CDR3 is made up of 12 amino acids. Germline V gene data show CDR1 as SGDLS and CDR2 as YYNGEE. For the CDR3, the DNA is TGTGCCAGCAGCGTAGTTCCGGGGGAGCTGTTTTTT. Its translation is CASSVVPGELFF.

The chain is built from TRBV2 and TRBJ2-1; D is ambiguous. This CDR3 comprises 14 residues. Germline V gives CDR1 SNHLY, CDR2 FYNNEI. Trimming left V 6 bases short and J 8 bases short, with 17 bases between. The chain's CDR3 is CASRALGGGDEQFF. The DNA for the CDR3 is TGTGCCAGCAGGGCCCTGGGCGGTGGAGATGAGCAGTTCTTC. The variable domain in full, with the rest retrieved from reference TRBV2 and TRBJ2-1, is EPEVTQTPSHQVTQMGQEVILRCVPISNHLYFYWYRQILGQKVEFLVSFYNNEISEKSEIFDDQFSVERPDGSNFTLKIRSTKLEDSAMYFCASRALGGGDEQFFGPGTRLTVL.

This chain uses TRBV18 with TRBJ2-5, with D possibly TRBD2 on 6 matching bases. Trimming removed 6 bases at V and 5 bases at J, with 19 bases between. Germline V lookup: CDR1 KGHSH, CDR2 LQKENI. This CDR3 is 15 amino acids long. CDR3 sequence reads: CASSPTTGDGETQYF. The DNA of the CDR3 is TGTGCCAGCTCCCCTACGACGGGGGACGGGGAGACCCAGTACTTC.

Written as DNA, the CDR3 is TGTGCCAGCAGCTTAGGGAGCTGGTACGAGCAGTACTTC. Amino acid sequence: CASSLGSWYEQYF. V usage is TRBV7-9 and J usage is TRBJ2-5; D is uncertain. Matching the DNA end better, TRBJ2-7 makes the J call doubtful. The CDR3 sequence is 13 residues long. Germline CDR1 SEHNR, CDR2 FQNEAQ (reference sequence).

CDR3 in amino acids: CASSLAGTGVHEQYF. CDR3 nucleotides: TGTGCCAGCAGTCTTGCCGGGACAGGGGTCCACGAGCAGTACTTC. J is TRBJ2-5 and V is TRBV7-6, with 10 bases lining up with TRBD1. With the DNA end fitting TRBJ2-7 better, the J assignment may be wrong. Germline assignment: CDR1 SGHVS and CDR2 FNYEAQ. The CDR3 spans 15 residues.

This chain uses TRBV5-6 with TRBJ2-2, with 7 positions matching TRBD2. The CDR3 sequence is 14 residues long. Germline values: CDR1 SGHDT, CDR2 YYEEEE. V shed 4 bases and J 7 bases; nucleotides not matched to a gene: 7. The CDR3 is CASSMGGTIGELFF. CDR3 in DNA: TGTGCCAGCAGCATGGGCGGGACTATCGGGGAGCTGTTTTTT.

The rearrangement uses TRBV28 and TRBJ2-1, with 7 positions matching TRBD1. CDR1 and CDR2 (germline): MDHEN, SYDVKM. The CDR3 has 14 amino acids. With 8 bases clipped from V and 3 bases from J, the junction kept 7 bases outside the gene matches. CDR3 protein: CASGETGSYNEQFF. CDR3 coding DNA: TGTGCCAGCGGGGAGACAGGGAGCTACAATGAGCAGTTCTTC. Full variable domain (remainder filled in from reference TRBV28 and TRBJ2-1): DVKVTQSSRYLVKRTGEKVFLECVQDMDHENMFWYRQDPGLGLRLIYFSYDVKMKEKGDIPEGYSVSREKKERFSLILESASTNQTSMYLCASGETGSYNEQFFGPGTRLTVL.

CDR3 in DNA: TGCGCCAGCAGCTCACCCCCGGGACAGGGTTTTGGTGGCTACACCTTC. Translation: CASSSPPGQGFGGYTF. The V gene is TRBV5-1, the J gene TRBJ1-2; 9 bases agree with TRBD1. After removal of 3 bases from V and 7 bases from J, the junction contained 13 bases not matched to a gene. Germline CDR1 SGHRS, CDR2 YFSETQ. CDR3 length equals 16 residues.

The chain employs TRBV5-4 and TRBJ1-3; 8 positions match TRBD1. Germline assignment: CDR1 SGHNT and CDR2 YYREEE (reference sequence). Trimming took 0 bases from V and 0 from J; bases not matched to a gene: 5. CDR3 size: 17 residues. The CDR3 protein is CASSLGTGTNSGNTIYF. The DNA for the CDR3 is TGTGCCAGCAGCTTGGGGACAGGGACCAACTCTGGAAACACCATATATTTT.

J is TRBJ2-7 and V is TRBV7-3; D gene ambiguous. The V gene's germline CDR1 is SGHTA and CDR2 FQGTGA. V gave up 2 bases and J gave up 2 bases, with 16 bases separating them. This CDR3 comprises 16 residues. The CDR3 sequence: CASSLEASAGPYEQYF. CDR3 nucleotide sequence: TGTGCCAGCAGCTTAGAGGCATCCGCTGGGCCCTACGAGCAGTACTTC.

To note about this clone: Other DNA variants within this sample encode the same CDR3. The CDR3 spells CASSLGTNTEAFF. As DNA, the CDR3 is TGTGCCAGCAGCCTCGGGACGAACACTGAAGCTTTCTTT. J is TRBJ1-1 and V is TRBV7-9, with D possibly matching TRBD1 (5 bases). The CDR3 covers 13 residues. Trimming left V 5 bases short and J 1 base short, with 8 bases between. The V gene's germline CDR1 is SEHNR and CDR2 FQNEAQ (reference sequence).

As for this clone: Other nucleotide sequences in the sample specify the same CDR3. The CDR3 sequence: CASSPRGLNEQYF. CDR3 bases: TGTGCCAGCAGCCCCCGAGGGTTGAACGAGCAGTACTTC. This chain uses TRBV7-8 with TRBJ2-7; a weak D match, TRBD2 (5 bases). In germline, CDR1 is SGHVS, CDR2 FQNEAQ. Trimming pared 5 bases from V and 5 bases from J, leaving 13 bases between. The CDR3 loop spans 13 amino acids.

V and J are TRBV28 and TRBJ1-2; 9 bases map to TRBD1. The trim removed 5 bases at V and 0 bases at J, leaving 7 bases unmatched. This CDR3 has 16 amino acids. Germline V CDR1 and CDR2: MDHEN, SYDVKM. CDR3 nucleotide sequence: TGTGCCAGCAGTACACAGGGGGCCGATACTAACTATGGCTACACCTTC. The encoded protein is CASSTQGADTNYGYTF.

This chain links TRBV5-1 with TRBJ1-4, with 10 bases matching TRBD1. There are 16 residues in the CDR3. Per germline, CDR1 SGHRS and CDR2 YFSETQ. After removal of 1 base from V and 10 bases from J, the junction contained 10 bases not matched to a gene. CDR3 in amino acids: CASSLTTGTGVAKLFF. As DNA, the CDR3 is TGCGCCAGCAGCTTGACAACCGGGACAGGGGTTGCAAAACTGTTTTTT. The full variable domain, rest sourced from reference TRBV5-1 and TRBJ1-4, is KAGVTQTPRYLIKTRGQQVTLSCSPISGHRSVSWYQQTPGQGLQFLFEYFSETQRNKGNFPGRFSGRQFSNSRSEMNVSTLELGDSALYLCASSLTTGTGVAKLFFGSGTQLSVL.